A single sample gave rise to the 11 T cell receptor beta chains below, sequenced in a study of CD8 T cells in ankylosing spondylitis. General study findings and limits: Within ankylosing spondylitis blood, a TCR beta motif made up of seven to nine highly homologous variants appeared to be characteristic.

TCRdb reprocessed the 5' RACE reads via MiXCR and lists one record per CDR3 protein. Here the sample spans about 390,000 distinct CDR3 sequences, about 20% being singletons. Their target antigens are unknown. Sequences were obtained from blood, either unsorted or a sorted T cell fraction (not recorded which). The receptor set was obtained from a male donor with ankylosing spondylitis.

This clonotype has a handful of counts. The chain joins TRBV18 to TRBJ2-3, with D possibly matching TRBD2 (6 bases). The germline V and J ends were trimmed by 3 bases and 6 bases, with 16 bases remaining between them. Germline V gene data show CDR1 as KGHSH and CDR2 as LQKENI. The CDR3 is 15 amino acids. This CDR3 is CASSPGTLTLDTQYF. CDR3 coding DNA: TGTGCCAGCTCACCCGGGACTCTGACTCTGGATACGCAGTATTTT.

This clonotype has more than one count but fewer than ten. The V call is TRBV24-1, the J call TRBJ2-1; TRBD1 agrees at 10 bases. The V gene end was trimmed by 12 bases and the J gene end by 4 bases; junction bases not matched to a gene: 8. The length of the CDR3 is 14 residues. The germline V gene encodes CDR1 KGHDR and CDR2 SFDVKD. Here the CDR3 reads CAPPLGQGYNEQFF. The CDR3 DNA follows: TGTGCCCCACCGTTGGGACAGGGGTACAATGAGCAGTTCTTC.

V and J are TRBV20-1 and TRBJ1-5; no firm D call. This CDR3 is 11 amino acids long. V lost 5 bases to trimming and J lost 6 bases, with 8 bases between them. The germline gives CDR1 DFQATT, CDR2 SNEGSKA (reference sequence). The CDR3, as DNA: TGCAGTGCTGCTTTTAGTCAGCCCCAGCATTTT. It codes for CSAAFSQPQHF.

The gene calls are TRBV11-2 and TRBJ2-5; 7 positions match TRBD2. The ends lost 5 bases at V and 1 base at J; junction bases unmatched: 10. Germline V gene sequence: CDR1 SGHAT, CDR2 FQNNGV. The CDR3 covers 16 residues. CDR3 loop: CASSPAGGSPQETQYF. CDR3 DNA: TGTGCCAGCAGCCCCGCTGGCGGGAGTCCCCAAGAGACCCAGTACTTC.

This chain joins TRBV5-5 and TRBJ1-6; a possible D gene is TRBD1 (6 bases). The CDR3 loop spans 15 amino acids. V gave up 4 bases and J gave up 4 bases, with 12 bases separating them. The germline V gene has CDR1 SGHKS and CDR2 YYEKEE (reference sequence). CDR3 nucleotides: TGTGCCAGCAGCCTGGCGGACAGATATAATTCACCCCTCCACTTT. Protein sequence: CASSLADRYNSPLHF.

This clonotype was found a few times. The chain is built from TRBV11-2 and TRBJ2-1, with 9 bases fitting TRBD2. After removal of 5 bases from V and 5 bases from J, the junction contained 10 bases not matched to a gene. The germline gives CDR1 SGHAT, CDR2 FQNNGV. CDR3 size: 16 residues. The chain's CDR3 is CASSKTGTSTHNEQFF. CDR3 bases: TGTGCCAGCAGCAAGACCGGGACTAGCACCCACAATGAGCAGTTCTTC. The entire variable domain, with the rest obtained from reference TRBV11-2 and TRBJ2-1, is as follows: EAGVAQSPRYKIIEKRQSVAFWCNPISGHATLYWYQQILGQGPKLLIQFQNNGVVDDSQLPKDRFSAERLKGVDSTLKIQPAKLEDSAVYLCASSKTGTSTHNEQFFGPGTRLTVL.

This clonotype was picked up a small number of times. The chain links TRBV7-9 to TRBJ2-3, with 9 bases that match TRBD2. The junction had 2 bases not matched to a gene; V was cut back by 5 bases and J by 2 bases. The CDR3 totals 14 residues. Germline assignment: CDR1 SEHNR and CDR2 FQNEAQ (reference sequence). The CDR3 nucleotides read TGTGCCAGCAGCCCTAGCGGGGTCACAGATACGCAGTATTTT. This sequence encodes CASSPSGVTDTQYF.

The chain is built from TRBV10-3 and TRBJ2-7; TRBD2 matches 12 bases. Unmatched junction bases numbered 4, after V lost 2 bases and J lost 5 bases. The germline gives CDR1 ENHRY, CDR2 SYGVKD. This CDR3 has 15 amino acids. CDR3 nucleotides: TGTGCCATCAGTGAGGCTAGCGGGAGGGCCAACGAGCAGTACTTC. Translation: CAISEASGRANEQYF.

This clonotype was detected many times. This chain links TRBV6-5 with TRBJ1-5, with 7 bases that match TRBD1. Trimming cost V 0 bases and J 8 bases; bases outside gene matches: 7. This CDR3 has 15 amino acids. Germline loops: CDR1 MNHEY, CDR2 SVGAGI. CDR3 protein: CASSYSNRGGEPQHF. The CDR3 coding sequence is TGTGCCAGCAGTTACTCGAACAGGGGAGGAGAGCCCCAGCATTTT.

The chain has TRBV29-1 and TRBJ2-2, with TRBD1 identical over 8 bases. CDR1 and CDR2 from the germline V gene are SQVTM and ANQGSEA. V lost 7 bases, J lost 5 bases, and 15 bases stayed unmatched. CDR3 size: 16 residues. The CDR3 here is CSAAKPGYRGTGELFF. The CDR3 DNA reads TGCAGCGCCGCAAAACCCGGGTACAGGGGGACCGGGGAGCTGTTTTTT.

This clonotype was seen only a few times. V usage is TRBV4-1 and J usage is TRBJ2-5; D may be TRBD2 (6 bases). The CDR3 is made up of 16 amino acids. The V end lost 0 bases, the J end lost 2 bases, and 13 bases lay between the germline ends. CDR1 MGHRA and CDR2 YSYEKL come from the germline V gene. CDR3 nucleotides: TGCGCCAGCAGCCAAGACCGGGGGAGAGCACAAGAGACCCAGTACTTC. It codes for CASSQDRGRAQETQYF.